The 25 T cell receptor beta chains below were found in one sample sequenced in a study of T-cell reconstitution after alpha-beta-depleted transplantation in children. The library targeted TCRbeta and was prepared with unique molecular identifiers. TCRdb re-called the PCR reads with MiXCR, one entry per CDR3 protein. The data contain 83,000 or so distinct CDR3 sequences, roughly 8% of them singletons. The material was PBMCs from the stem cell graft donor, obtained from the stem cell graft. Every receptor here comes from a human donor who donated a stem cell graft to a child with congenital amegakaryocytic thrombocytopenia.

This clonotype showed up many times. This chain joins TRBV3-1 and TRBJ2-3, with TRBD2 as a possible D gene (6 bases). The CDR3 totals 16 residues. The germline V gene has CDR1 LGHDT and CDR2 YNNKEL (reference sequence). Trimming stripped 2 bases from V and 1 base from J, with 13 bases between. The CDR3 sequence: CASSQQKLAGTDTQYF. The CDR3 DNA reads TGTGCCAGCAGCCAACAAAAGTTAGCGGGCACAGATACGCAGTATTTT.

This clonotype was observed at least ten times. This chain links TRBV11-2 with TRBJ1-4; D not certain. This CDR3 has 13 residues. The V end was cut by 5 bases, the J end by 8 bases, with 12 bases between. Germline loops: CDR1 SGHAT, CDR2 FQNNGV. CDR3 sequence (DNA): TGTGCCAGCAGCGCAGGCCTGGGGGAAAAACTGTTTTTT. Translation: CASSAGLGEKLFF.

This clonotype was counted at least ten times. The chain carries TRBV6-1 and TRBJ1-1; D may be TRBD1 (5 bases). This CDR3 has 13 residues. The germline V gene has CDR1 MNHNS and CDR2 SASEGT. Trimming pared 6 bases from V and 6 bases from J, leaving 14 bases between. The CDR3 region is CASSAQGIAEAFF. The CDR3 coding sequence is TGTGCCAGCAGCGCGCAGGGAATTGCTGAAGCTTTCTTT.

This clonotype has at least ten counts. The chain combines TRBV7-9 with TRBJ2-7; a weak D match, TRBD1 (6 bases). CDR1 and CDR2 from the germline V gene are SEHNR and FQNEAQ (reference sequence). The V end was cut by 8 bases, the J end by 4 bases, with 12 bases between. The CDR3 length is 12 residues. The CDR3 is CASSGTGYEQYF. Here the CDR3 DNA reads TGTGCCAGCTCAGGAACAGGGTACGAGCAGTACTTC.

This clonotype was seen repeatedly, ten times or more. The V gene is TRBV20-1, the J gene TRBJ2-1; D perhaps matches TRBD2 (5 bases). There are 12 residues in the CDR3. Germline values: CDR1 DFQATT, CDR2 SNEGSKA (reference sequence). The V gene lost 2 bases and the J gene lost 4 bases, with 6 bases spanning the gap. DNA for the CDR3: TGCAGTGCTAGAAGCGGTTACAATGAGCAGTTCTTC. It encodes CSARSGYNEQFF.

This clonotype has ten or more counts. The chain joins TRBV29-1 to TRBJ2-1, with 10 bases identical to TRBD2. Germline values: CDR1 SQVTM, CDR2 ANQGSEA. The CDR3 sequence is 14 residues long. The V and J ends lost 7 bases and 1 base, in that order; junction bases with no gene match: 4. Here the CDR3 reads CSDSSGGSYNEQFF. The CDR3 coding sequence is TGCAGCGACTCTAGCGGGGGTTCCTACAATGAGCAGTTCTTC.

In its sample, this clonotype was seen many times. The chain uses TRBV11-2 and TRBJ2-1, with TRBD2 matching over 7 bases. Trimming at V came to 5 bases and at J to 6 bases, leaving 4 bases not matched to a gene. The CDR3 contains 13 residues. Germline values: CDR1 SGHAT, CDR2 FQNNGV. Here the CDR3 DNA reads TGTGCCAGCAGCCGGGACTACGCCAATGAGCAGTTCTTC. Protein sequence: CASSRDYANEQFF.

By share, this clonotype ranks as medium-sized. The chain joins TRBV20-1 to TRBJ2-2; TRBD2 matches at 11 bases. The CDR3 totals 15 residues. V lost 6 bases and J lost 7; bases outside the gene matches: 10. Germline V gene sequence: CDR1 DFQATT, CDR2 SNEGSKA (reference sequence). CDR3 nucleotide sequence: TGCAGTGCCCCTAGCGGGAGGTTGGGCAACGGGGAGCTGTTTTTT. Translation: CSAPSGRLGNGELFF.

This clonotype came up many times. The chain couples TRBV20-1 to TRBJ2-2; TRBD2 matches at 8 bases. The CDR3 sequence is 15 residues long. Per the germline V gene, CDR1 is DFQATT and CDR2 is SNEGSKA (reference sequence). Trimming cost V 3 bases and J 6 bases; bases outside gene matches: 9. CDR3 nucleotides: TGCAGTGCTAGGGGACTAGGGGCCGCCCCCGGGGAGCTGTTTTTT. Protein: CSARGLGAAPGELFF.

In its sample, this clonotype was seen many times. This chain uses TRBV5-1 with TRBJ1-3; D unclear. The length of the CDR3 is 15 residues. CDR1 is SGHRS, CDR2 YFSETQ, per germline. V was cut by 1 base and J by 0 bases, with 8 bases left in between. CDR3 DNA: TGCGCCAGCAGCTTGTCGGGCATCTCTGGAAACACCATATATTTT. This codes for CASSLSGISGNTIYF.

This clonotype was observed many times. The chain combines TRBV6-5 with TRBJ2-1; no firm D call. The V gene lost 9 bases and the J gene lost 6 bases, with 18 bases spanning the gap. This CDR3 spans 14 amino acids. Per germline, CDR1 MNHEY and CDR2 SVGAGI. Here the CDR3 reads CASSLAGLVNEQFF. As DNA, the CDR3 is TGTGCCAGTTCCTTAGCAGGCTTGGTCAATGAGCAGTTCTTC.

This clonotype was seen ten or more times. V usage is TRBV5-5 and J usage is TRBJ2-1; D call uncertain. V gave up 0 bases and J gave up 1 base, with 5 bases separating them. The CDR3 consists of 14 residues. The V gene's germline CDR1 is SGHKS and CDR2 YYEKEE (reference sequence). CDR3 in amino acids: CASSLAISYNEQFF. As DNA, the CDR3 is TGTGCCAGCAGCTTGGCCATATCCTACAATGAGCAGTTCTTC.

This clonotype has a count of ten or more. The V gene is TRBV4-1, the J gene TRBJ2-2; possible D gene TRBD1, 5 bases. Germline CDR1 MGHRA, CDR2 YSYEKL. CDR3 length: 17 residues. V dropped 1 base and J dropped 1 base, with 13 bases sitting between them. This chain's CDR3 is CASSQGKGLGNTGELFF. CDR3 sequence (DNA): TGCGCCAGCAGCCAAGGAAAGGGGCTGGGGAACACCGGGGAGCTGTTTTTT.

Many counts were recorded for this clonotype. The V and J genes are TRBV25-1 and TRBJ1-1; weak D call: TRBD1 (5 bases). The CDR3 covers 14 residues. The V end was cut by 2 bases, the J end by 5 bases, with 12 bases between. From germline, CDR1 is MGHDK and CDR2 SYGVNS. The CDR3 here is CASSEMGRATEAFF. The DNA for the CDR3 is TGTGCCAGCAGTGAAATGGGCAGGGCGACTGAAGCTTTCTTT.

This clonotype showed up many times. This sequence joins TRBV20-1 and TRBJ2-1; 11 bases align to TRBD2. The CDR3 spans 15 residues. Germline CDR1 DFQATT, CDR2 SNEGSKA (reference sequence). J lost 3 bases, V lost 6 bases, and 7 bases had no gene match. Here the CDR3 DNA reads TGCAGTGCACGGACTAGCGGGCGCCGCTACAATGAGCAGTTCTTC. The encoded protein is CSARTSGRRYNEQFF.

The table lists this clonotype with many counts. This chain uses TRBV20-1 with TRBJ2-7, with D unresolved. Between the trimmed V and J ends, which lost 6 bases and 10 bases, there was a span of 25 bases. Germline loops: CDR1 DFQATT, CDR2 SNEGSKA (reference sequence). The CDR3 is 14 residues long. In DNA, the CDR3 is TGCAGTGCCAACCGGGTAGCTAGACTTGCGGAACAGTACTTC. This encodes CSANRVARLAEQYF.

This clonotype showed up many times. V and J are TRBV30 and TRBJ2-5; possible D gene TRBD2, 5 bases. The germline V gene has CDR1 GTSNPN and CDR2 SVGIG (reference sequence). V lost 3 bases, J lost 6 bases, and 11 bases lay in between. There are 12 residues in the CDR3. In DNA, the CDR3 is TGTGCCTGGAGAGAGAGGGTACAGACCCAGTACTTC. Translating gives CAWRERVQTQYF.

This clonotype showed up just a few times. J is TRBJ2-6 and V is TRBV7-2; unclear D gene. The CDR3 length is 15 residues. The V gene lost 2 bases and the J gene lost 1 base, with 6 bases spanning the gap. Germline CDR1 SGHTA, CDR2 FQGNSA. CDR3 sequence (DNA): TGTGCCAGCAGCTTAACTCAATCTGGGGCCAACGTCCTGACTTTC. Its translation is CASSLTQSGANVLTF.

The chain couples TRBV20-1 to TRBJ1-2; 7 bases fit TRBD1. J lost 5 bases, V lost 6 bases, and 9 bases had no gene match. Germline CDR1 is DFQATT and CDR2 is SNEGSKA (reference sequence). This CDR3 contains 13 residues. CDR3 amino acids: CSAPPQGVYGYTF. The CDR3 DNA reads TGCAGTGCCCCCCCCCAGGGGGTTTATGGCTACACCTTC.

The gene calls are TRBV29-1 and TRBJ2-2; D gene uncertain. CDR3 length equals 12 residues. Germline CDR1 reads SQVTM; CDR2 reads ANQGSEA. V was cut by 6 bases and J by 6 bases, with 11 bases left in between. DNA of the CDR3: TGCAGCGTGTCCCCCCAAGCCGGGGAGCTGTTTTTT. Translating gives CSVSPQAGELFF.

There are many counts of this clonotype. The chain's CDR3 is CASSLNAAGGYNEQFF. The CDR3 coding sequence is TGCGCCAGCAGCTTAAACGCAGCGGGGGGCTACAATGAGCAGTTCTTC. The chain carries TRBV5-1 and TRBJ2-1, with 9 bases matching TRBD2. The trim removed 2 bases at V and 3 bases at J, leaving 6 bases unmatched. The CDR3 has 16 residues. The V gene's germline CDR1 is SGHRS and CDR2 YFSETQ.

This clonotype is labeled medium-sized. The V call is TRBV27, the J call TRBJ2-1; D possibly uses TRBD1 or TRBD2 (5 bases each). Trimming removed 4 bases at V and 10 bases at J, with 14 bases between. Germline V gene lookup returns CDR1 MNHEY and CDR2 SMNVEV (reference sequence). The CDR3 is made up of 13 amino acids. CDR3 bases: TGTGCCAGCAGTTCCACGGTGTGGGGGGAGCAGTTCTTC. It specifies CASSSTVWGEQFF.

In this sample, this clonotype turned up many times. The rearrangement uses TRBV20-1 and TRBJ2-7; maybe TRBD1 (6 bases). Trimming stripped 3 bases from V and 7 bases from J, with 16 bases between. There are 13 residues in the CDR3. From germline, CDR1 is DFQATT and CDR2 SNEGSKA (reference sequence). Here the CDR3 DNA reads TGCAGTGCTAGTCAGGGGAGCTCCTGGGAGCAGTACTTC. This sequence encodes CSASQGSSWEQYF.

With respect to this clonotype: A much bigger clone sits one base away, suggesting this may be a read error. CDR3 in DNA: TGTGCCAGCAGCCCCGGAGTAGGCCCCTACGAGCAGTACTTC. This translates into CASSPGVGPYEQYF. V gene TRBV7-2 combines with J gene TRBJ2-7; D call uncertain. Germline-derived CDR1 and CDR2 are SGHTA and FQGNSA. V was pared by 5 bases and J by 2 bases, with 13 bases between. The CDR3 has 14 residues. Using reference TRBV7-2 and TRBJ2-7 for the parts outside the CDR3, the full variable domain is GAGVSQSPSNKVTEKGKDVELRCDPISGHTALYWYRQSLGQGLEFLIYFQGNSAPDKSGLPSDRFSAERTGGSVSTLTIQRTQQEDSAVYLCASSPGVGPYEQYFGPGTRLTVT.

This clonotype has at least ten counts. The rearrangement joins TRBV27 to TRBJ2-2, with a weak D call TRBD2 (6 bases). Germline assignment: CDR1 MNHEY and CDR2 SMNVEV (reference sequence). Trimming took 2 bases from V and 3 from J, leaving 7 bases between them. The CDR3 contains 14 residues. The CDR3 loop reads CASSLKRDTGELFF. The CDR3 DNA reads TGTGCCAGCAGTTTAAAGCGGGACACCGGGGAGCTGTTTTTT.